This T cell receptor beta chain was captured in a study of T cells in localized non-small cell lung cancer. Study findings and constraints: Investigators sequenced only a single tumor region, leaving heterogeneity possible. Longer survival (overall) was linked to higher T cell density in blood. There were a median roughly 60 of the top 100 tumor clones appearing in adjacent lung. Peak T cell clonality was found in uninvolved adjacent lung, exceeding tumor.

Concerning this clone: What it recognizes is unknown.

This CDR3 has 17 residues. Germline V gives CDR1 SNHLY, CDR2 FYNNEI. V lost 7 bases, J lost 4 bases, and 13 bases stayed unmatched. Clones were read by immunoSEQ multiplex PCR, and TCRdb kept only the in-frame ones, dropping some. The sample contains 55,000 to 80,000 clones, 84% of which appear only once. The input for sequencing was peripheral blood, taken before any cancer treatment. The gene calls are TRBV2 and TRBJ2-3, with 11 bases aligning to TRBD2. The sequence derives from a female donor at least 60 years old with stage I lung adenocarcinoma. The CDR3 DNA sequence: TGTGCCAGCATCTTTAGCGGGGGGGCCCCGGAGTCAGATACGCAGTATTTT. The encoded protein is CASIFSGGAPESDTQYF.